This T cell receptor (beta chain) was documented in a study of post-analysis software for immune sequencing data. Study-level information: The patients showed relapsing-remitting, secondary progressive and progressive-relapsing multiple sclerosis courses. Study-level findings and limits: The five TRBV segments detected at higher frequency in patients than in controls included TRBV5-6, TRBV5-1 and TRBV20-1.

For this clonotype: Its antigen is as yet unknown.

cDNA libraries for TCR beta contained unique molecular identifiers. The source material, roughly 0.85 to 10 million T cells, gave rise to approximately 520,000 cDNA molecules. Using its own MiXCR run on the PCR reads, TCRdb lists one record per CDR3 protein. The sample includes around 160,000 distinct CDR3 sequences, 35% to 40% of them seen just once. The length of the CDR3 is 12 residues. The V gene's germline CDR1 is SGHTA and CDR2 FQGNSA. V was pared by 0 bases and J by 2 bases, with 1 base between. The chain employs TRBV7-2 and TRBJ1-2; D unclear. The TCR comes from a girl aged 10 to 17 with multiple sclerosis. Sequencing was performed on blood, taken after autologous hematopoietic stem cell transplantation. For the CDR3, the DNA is TGTGCCAGCAGCTTAGCCAACTATGGCTACACCTTC. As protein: CASSLANYGYTF.